This passage covers 5 T cell receptor beta chains from one sample sequenced in a study of T-cell memory formation after mild COVID-19. Via MiXCR, TCRdb re-called the 5' RACE reads, giving one row per CDR3 protein. The data contain about 180,000 distinct CDR3 sequences, approximately 18% of them seen just once; the ten biggest clones take up roughly 3.7%. Material: PBMCs or a T cell subset sorted from them (not recorded which). These TCRs come from a man between 18 and 35 years old who had mild COVID-19 (a few samples of this study predate the infection). Cell type and time point are not known.

In this sample, this clonotype turned up a few times. The chain combines TRBV5-1 with TRBJ2-2; either TRBD1 or TRBD2 may supply D (6 bases each). This CDR3 region has 16 residues. With 5 bases removed from V and 5 bases from J, the gap between germline ends came to 19 bases. The germline V gene encodes CDR1 SGHRS and CDR2 YFSETQ. In nucleotides, the CDR3 is TGCGCCAGCAGACGGGAGTCCGGCAGGGGAACCGGGGAGCTGTTTTTT. This sequence encodes CASRRESGRGTGELFF.

The rearrangement joins TRBV5-1 to TRBJ2-3; D remains ambiguous. Germline V gene sequence: CDR1 SGHRS, CDR2 YFSETQ. Trimming cost V 4 bases and J 4 bases, with 7 bases left between them. This CDR3 comprises 12 residues. CDR3 nucleotides: TGCGCCAGCAGCACCGGAGCAGATACGCAGTATTTT. It encodes CASSTGADTQYF.

This sequence joins TRBV5-1 and TRBJ1-1, with TRBD1 matching over 7 bases. Germline V gene sequence: CDR1 SGHRS, CDR2 YFSETQ. J gave up 4 bases and V 4 bases, and 28 bases lay outside the gene matches. The CDR3 is 21 amino acids. The CDR3 nucleotides read TGCGCCAGCAGCCTAGGACAGGTGAGGCGGTCCTATCTCGGTTTGGGCACTGAAGCTTTCTTT. It codes for CASSLGQVRRSYLGLGTEAFF.

This rearrangement joins TRBV20-1 to TRBJ1-3, with a tentative D call TRBD1 (5 bases). This CDR3 is built from 14 residues. CDR1 DFQATT and CDR2 SNEGSKA come from the germline V gene (reference sequence). V shed 6 bases and J shed 0 bases, with 12 bases lying between them. The CDR3 loop reads CSASRQSSGNTIYF. The CDR3 bases are TGCAGTGCATCCCGACAGAGCTCTGGAAACACCATATATTTT.

A few counts support this clonotype. The chain recombines TRBV5-6 with TRBJ2-1; no reliable D call. V was shortened by 3 bases and J by 5 bases, with 15 bases between the two germline ends. The CDR3 is 15 amino acids. Germline V gives CDR1 SGHDT, CDR2 YYEEEE. The chain's CDR3 is CASSYWDRVDNEQFF. The DNA for the CDR3 is TGTGCCAGCAGCTATTGGGATCGGGTCGACAATGAGCAGTTCTTC.